This T cell receptor (beta chain) was documented in a study of sequential checkpoint blockade in melanoma (dated by TCRdb to between 2018 and 2021). Looking at the study overall: Patients were randomized 1:1 to first-line nivolumab followed by ipilimumab (arm A) or ipilimumab followed by nivolumab (arm B). Maintenance nivolumab came after both trial sequences. DNA from 90 or so pretreatment melanoma tumor samples was subjected to TCRbeta immunosequencing. Matched tumor biopsies were taken from roughly 21 patients before treatment and at week 13, after single-agent nivolumab (arm A) or ipilimumab (arm B). About 80% of the matched tumor biopsy pairs taken before and after treatment were from the same lesion. The study at large found these results: Within-arm analyses of tumor T-cell fraction were constrained by small sample sizes and reduced statistical power. Larger, independent patient cohorts are needed to validate the response-prediction model that combines TCR metrics and mutation burden. In the nivolumab-first arm (arm A), pretreatment tumor TIL clonality was associated with response (P = .04). PD-L1 staining and CD8+ T-cell counts correlated with tumor T-cell fraction and clonality, whereas mutational load did not. Patients whose tumor T-cell fraction and clonality increased by week 13 were about 30 times more likely to achieve clinical benefit.

CDR1 and CDR2 were assigned from the germline V gene as SQVTM and ANQGSEA. Deletion took 3 bases off V and 5 bases off J, with a span of 12 bases between the germline ends. From its cysteine to its phenylalanine, the CDR3 spans 13 amino acids. Left in the record is the CDR3 DNA by itself, 39 bases read in frame from the first base. For this clone: Its antigen is not yet known. One base away there is no much larger clone; base qualities are not given.

This sample's treatment or condition label indicates: randomized to nivolumab then ipilimumab (arm A) or the reverse (arm B). None of the trial patients had been given prior DNA-damaging chemotherapy. Samples were obtained from patients with melanoma enrolled in CheckMate 064, a randomized, open-label phase II trial of sequential checkpoint blockade. Tumor TCR sequencing used genomic DNA from formalin-fixed paraffin-embedded (FFPE) tissue samples. The immunoSEQ Assay was used to immunosequence TCRbeta CDR3 regions from genomic DNA. Genomic DNA was amplified by bias-controlled multiplex PCR before high-throughput sequencing. Per the original workflow: To quantify the absolute abundance of each unique TCRbeta CDR3 region, the sequences were collapsed and filtered. Clonality was defined as 1 minus Pielou's evenness and was calculated using productive rearrangements only. Tumor T-cell fraction was computed by normalizing TCRbeta template counts to usable DNA, estimated from several housekeeping genes. A previously published method was used to identify clones whose frequencies were significantly greater in on-treatment samples than in baseline samples. TCRdb took this table from immuneACCESS and kept in-frame rearrangements with V and J called. Such tables lack part of the clones; where checked against another copy, unresolved V genes explain under half of the gap, and the rest is unexplained. The V and J calls and the clone size are those of that table, but D and trimming were determined from the DNA. The sample table contains just over 6,000 clones; only one count was recorded for about a fifth of them. The ten largest clones add up to about 15% of the sample.

The chain employs TRBV29-1 and TRBJ2-3; confidence is insufficient to name the D gene. The source is a human donor with melanoma. The specimen was tumor tissue (inferred from file names), collected from a patient given nivolumab and ipilimumab in sequence. The CDR3 region reads CSVEYGRGDTQYF. The DNA sequence is given as TGCAGCGTTGAGTATGGTCGTGGAGATACGCAGTATTTT.